The rows below give T cell receptor beta chains drawn from one sample of a study of Ad26.COV2.S vaccination and SARS-CoV-2 variants. Sequencing was performed with immunoSEQ multiplex PCR; in TCRdb, only in-frame clones are kept and a portion is missing. Seen here are roughly 300,000 clones, 85% to 90% observed once, and the top ten hold approximately 5%. This material consisted of peripheral blood, taken in a trial of Ad26.COV2.S vaccine versus placebo. These receptors were collected from a person between 18 and 65 years old who received the Ad26.COV2.S COVID-19 vaccine or a placebo. The conserved cysteine and the conserved F or W are not part of the CDR3 here. Each record gives: V gene, J gene, CDR3 protein.

>TRBV29-1|TRBJ1-1
SVATGDTEAF
>TRBV6-2/TRBV6-3|TRBJ2-2
ASSYSVNTGELF
>TRBV11-1|TRBJ2-2
ASSRIGQSNTGELF
>TRBV10-3|TRBJ2-5
AISEGNGDRDTEY
>TRBV5-5|TRBJ1-3
ASSQDGGEYTIY
>TRBV11-2|TRBJ2-7
ASSLVWLDEQY
>TRBV28|TRBJ2-7
ASRRGGGSYEQY
>TRBV7-2|TRBJ1-1
ASSSRVNTEAF
>TRBV5-4|TRBJ2-7
ASSSISTGGYEQY
>TRBV6-5|TRBJ2-7
ASSRTGVSYEQY
>TRBV18|TRBJ1-4
ASSSTGMGEKLF
>TRBV7-9|TRBJ1-5
ASSLSGVGQPQH
>TRBV9|TRBJ2-7
ASSVEGSPREQY
>TRBV5-1|TRBJ1-2
ASSFNPTGANYGYT
>TRBV10-1|TRBJ2-7
ASSAVGLAYEQY
>TRBV12-2|TRBJ2-7
ASRLAPGTGSYEQY
>TRBV19|TRBJ2-1
ASSIEPGRNHNEQF
>TRBV4-1|TRBJ2-3
ASSQRQGSGDTQY
>TRBV7-9|TRBJ2-1
ASSPRDYSSYNEQF
>TRBV29-1|TRBJ1-4
SVAGQGANEKLF
>TRBV19|TRBJ2-2
ASTSSGRINTGELF
>TRBV5-6|TRBJ1-2
ASSFGGFLYGYT
>TRBV6-1|TRBJ2-7
ASSEYGRTYEQY
>TRBV27|TRBJ1-2
ASSLFPAAPYGYT
>TRBV9|TRBJ2-7
ASSVDLGSYEQY
>TRBV19|TRBJ2-7
ASSLLAGGSYEQY
>TRBV5-5|TRBJ1-4
ASSLEVAGGNEKLF
>TRBV6-1|TRBJ2-1
ASSAAEKYNEQF
>TRBV7-2|TRBJ1-1
ASRWGTEAF
>TRBV28|TRBJ2-7
ASSLAGDHEQY
>TRBV18|TRBJ1-3
ASSHSPEAGRNTIY
>TRBV6-6|TRBJ2-1
ASRISTGVNEQF
>TRBV7-9|TRBJ2-1
ASSLDKKRRTGGDEQF
>TRBV15|TRBJ2-3
ATGRVRTDTQY
>TRBV19|TRBJ1-5
ASSTELQQSNQPQH
>TRBV28|TRBJ1-2
ASSFPGTAVYGYT
>TRBV29-1|TRBJ2-1
SVEGRPSRATYNEQF
>TRBV5-1|TRBJ2-2
ASSLGRVNTGELF
>TRBV5-4|TRBJ2-5
ASSSGDFQETQY
>TRBV9|TRBJ1-5
ASSVGGGSGQPQH
>TRBV7-2|TRBJ2-3
ASSLRGLDTDTQY
>TRBV7-6|TRBJ2-3
ASSSTPGLSTDTQY
>TRBV6-2/TRBV6-3|TRBJ1-2
ASSNRVSGYGYT
>TRBV28|TRBJ2-1
ASSRTSRLGGLEQF
>TRBV2|TRBJ2-2
ATRSGPYTGELF
>TRBV2|TRBJ1-6
ASSEQTGAVYNSPLH
>TRBV6-5|TRBJ1-1
ASSYQRRTVNTEAF
>TRBV10-3|TRBJ1-2
AISEGSPGQGYYGYT
>TRBV27|TRBJ2-2
ASSPRDRGRRAGELF
>TRBV19|TRBJ2-1
ASSGTGSKHEQF
>TRBV20-1|TRBJ2-7
SASPTATSTSGSVSYEQY
>TRBV28|TRBJ2-7
ASSGRLGDPYEQY
>TRBV20-1|TRBJ1-3
SATYGNTIY
>TRBV20-1|TRBJ2-5
SASAGTVNQETQY
>TRBV9|TRBJ2-3
ASSAGESNTDTQY